Following are 15 T cell receptor beta chains from one sample sequenced in a study of PD-L1 blockade in urothelial cancer. Assay used: immunoSEQ multiplex PCR; TCRdb lists only in-frame clones, some missing. The sample includes about 83,000 clones, roughly 90% seen only once; the top ten take under 6%. The sequenced sample was PBMCs, obtained around atezolizumab (anti-PD-L1) treatment. The origin of the receptors is a woman in her 70s with urothelial cancer.

The gene calls are TRBV28 and TRBJ2-5; D is perhaps TRBD2 (6 bases). Germline assignment: CDR1 MDHEN and CDR2 SYDVKM. This CDR3 has 11 residues. Trimming took off 6 bases at V and 5 bases at J, with 7 bases between the two ends. CDR3 amino acids: CASSRGETQYF. DNA for the CDR3: TGTGCCAGCAGCCGGGGGGAGACCCAGTACTTC.

The chain joins TRBV7-9 to TRBJ2-3, with TRBD2 identical over 9 bases. This CDR3 has 15 residues. V lost 5 bases and J lost 2; bases outside the gene matches: 5. Germline CDR1 SEHNR, CDR2 FQNEAQ (reference sequence). CDR3 loop: CASSPRLADTDTQYF. CDR3 DNA sequence: TGTGCCAGCAGCCCCCGACTAGCGGACACAGATACGCAGTATTTT.

J is TRBJ2-7 and V is TRBV19; no definite D call. Germline lookup yields CDR1 LNHDA and CDR2 SQIVND (reference sequence). The CDR3 length is 13 residues. Trimming took 4 bases from V and 3 from J, leaving 10 bases between them. This chain's CDR3 is CASSTRVFYEQYF. The CDR3 region has the DNA TGTGCCAGTAGTACCCGGGTCTTCTACGAGCAGTACTTC.

V gene TRBV4-3 combines with J gene TRBJ2-2, with TRBD2 matching 11 bases. There are 16 residues in the CDR3. The trim removed 5 bases at V and 4 bases at J, leaving 6 bases unmatched. Germline CDR1 LGHNA, CDR2 YSLEER. CDR3 protein: CASSTLAGALTGELFF. CDR3 coding DNA: TGCGCCAGCAGCACACTAGCGGGGGCACTCACCGGGGAGCTGTTTTTT.

The chain combines TRBV6-1 with TRBJ2-2; possibly TRBD1 for D (5 bases). Germline CDR1 is MNHNS and CDR2 is SASEGT. The length of the CDR3 is 13 residues. Trimming removed 10 bases at V and 1 base at J, with 10 bases between. The CDR3 spells CATADRNTGELFF. The CDR3 DNA sequence: TGTGCCACCGCCGACAGGAACACCGGGGAGCTGTTTTTT.

The rearrangement links TRBV29-1 to TRBJ2-1, with 9 bases lining up with TRBD2. This CDR3 has 14 residues. V gave up 5 bases and J gave up 2 bases; unmatched junction bases: 4. The V gene's germline CDR1 is SQVTM and CDR2 ANQGSEA. CDR3 region: CSVLTSGPYNEQFF. The CDR3 DNA reads as TGCAGCGTTCTTACTAGCGGGCCCTACAATGAGCAGTTCTTC.

CDR3 sequence (DNA): TGTGCCAGCAGTTTAGGGACAGGGGGCGTTGGTTCTGAAGCTTTCTTT. Its protein product is CASSLGTGGVGSEAFF. The chain links TRBV28 to TRBJ1-1; 12 bases fit TRBD1. V was pared by 2 bases and J by 6 bases, with 7 bases of the junction left unmatched. This CDR3 is built from 16 residues. Per germline, CDR1 MDHEN and CDR2 SYDVKM.

The chain links TRBV7-9 to TRBJ2-5, with a weak D call TRBD1 (8 bases). This CDR3 comprises 14 residues. Trimming removed 5 bases at V and 5 bases at J, with 15 bases between. CDR1 and CDR2 (germline): SEHNR, FQNEAQ (reference sequence). The CDR3 sequence is CASSNHRGGETQYF. The CDR3, as DNA: TGTGCCAGCAGCAACCACAGGGGGGGTGAGACCCAGTACTTC.

The V and J genes are TRBV2 and TRBJ1-2, with TRBD1 matching over 10 bases. The CDR3 runs 14 residues. Germline lookup yields CDR1 SNHLY and CDR2 FYNNEI. The V segment lost 7 bases and the J segment 6 bases; nucleotides outside the gene matches: 8. The CDR3 nucleotides are TGTGCCAGCACCCGGGACAGGGGTGGGGATGGCTACACCTTC. Encoded protein: CASTRDRGGDGYTF.

The chain links TRBV6-1 to TRBJ2-7; possible D gene TRBD1, 6 bases. With 2 bases removed from V and 6 bases from J, the gap between germline ends came to 11 bases. This CDR3 is 13 amino acids long. Looked up from germline, CDR1 is MNHNS and CDR2 is SASEGT. The CDR3 DNA sequence: TGTGCCAGCAGTGAAAGGAAAGGGGGCGAGCAGTACTTC. Protein product: CASSERKGGEQYF.

The J gene is TRBJ2-7, the V gene TRBV6-6; 7 positions match TRBD1. The CDR3 loop spans 14 amino acids. Germline V lookup: CDR1 MNHNY, CDR2 SVGAGI (reference sequence). J was trimmed by 5 bases and V by 6 bases; bases with no gene match: 10. CDR3 coding DNA: TGTGCCAGCAGCCCGAATTCCGGACAGGACGAGCAGTACTTC. This encodes CASSPNSGQDEQYF.

The chain combines TRBV4-3 with TRBJ1-5; 7 bases line up with TRBD1. Looked up from germline, CDR1 is LGHNA and CDR2 is YSLEER. The length of the CDR3 is 16 residues. V shed 0 bases, J shed 4 bases, and the junction held 6 bases outside the gene matches. The CDR3 DNA reads TGCGCCAGCAGCCAAGATCCCTACAGGGGAAATCAGCCCCAGCATTTT. It is translated as CASSQDPYRGNQPQHF.

The chain joins TRBV2 to TRBJ1-5; 7 bases agree with TRBD1. Germline CDR1 is SNHLY and CDR2 is FYNNEI. J was trimmed by 0 bases and V by 6 bases; bases with no gene match: 2. CDR3 length equals 14 residues. In nucleotides, the CDR3 is TGTGCCAGCAGGGGACAGCATAGCAATCAGCCCCAGCATTTT. It specifies CASRGQHSNQPQHF.

The chain uses TRBV21-1 and TRBJ2-1; whether TRBD2, the table's D call, matches the DNA was not checked. TRBV21-1 is an annotated pseudogene. This CDR3 is built from 13 residues. The CDR3 nucleotides are TGTGCCAGCAGCGCCCAACTAGACAATGAGCAGTTCTTC. Amino acid sequence: CASSAQLDNEQFF.

The rearrangement links TRBV9 to TRBJ2-3, with 7 nucleotides matching TRBD2. This CDR3 contains 14 residues. CDR1 is SGDLS and CDR2 is YYNGEE in the germline V gene. The trim removed 2 bases at V and 5 bases at J, leaving 5 bases unmatched. The CDR3: CASSVAGVIDTQYF. The CDR3 DNA reads TGTGCCAGCAGCGTGGCGGGAGTCATAGATACGCAGTATTTT.